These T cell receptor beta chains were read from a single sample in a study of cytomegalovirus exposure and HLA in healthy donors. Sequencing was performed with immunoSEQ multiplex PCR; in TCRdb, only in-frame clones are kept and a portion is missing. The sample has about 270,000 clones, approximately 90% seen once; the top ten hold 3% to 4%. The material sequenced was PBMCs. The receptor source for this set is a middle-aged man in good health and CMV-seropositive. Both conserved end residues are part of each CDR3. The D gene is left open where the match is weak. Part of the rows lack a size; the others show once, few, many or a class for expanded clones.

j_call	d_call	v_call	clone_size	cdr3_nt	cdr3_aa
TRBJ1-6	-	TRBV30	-	TGTGCCTGGAGTGTACTCGTCTATAATTCACCCCTCCACTTT	CAWSVLVYNSPLHF
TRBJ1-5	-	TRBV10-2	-	TGCGCCAGCAGTGACCCCGGGGGGGCAGGGATTCAGCCCCAGCATTTT	CASSDPGGAGIQPQHF
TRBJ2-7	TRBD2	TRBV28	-	TGTGCCAGCAGTTTCCCCTTAGCGGGAGCCCTCTACGAGCAGTACTTC	CASSFPLAGALYEQYF
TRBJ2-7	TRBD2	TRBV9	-	TGTGCCAGCAGCGTAGGGGAGGGGACTAGTGGGACCGAGCAGTACTTC	CASSVGEGTSGTEQYF
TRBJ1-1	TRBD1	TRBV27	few	TGTGCCAGCAGGTCGACAGGGGGCCTCACTGAAGCTTTCTTT	CASRSTGGLTEAFF
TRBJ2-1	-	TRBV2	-	TGTGCCAGCAGTGTCGAGGGATTGAATGAGCAGTTCTTC	CASSVEGLNEQFF
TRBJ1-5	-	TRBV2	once	TGTGCCAGCAGTGAGAGGGTTTATAGCAATCAGCCCCAGCATTTT	CASSERVYSNQPQHF
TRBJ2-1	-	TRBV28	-	TGTGCCAGCAGCCTCTCTAGTGCCGGACTTAATGAGCAGTTCTTC	CASSLSSAGLNEQFF
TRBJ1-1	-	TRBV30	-	TGTGCCTGGAGTGTACCTCAGGGATGGGACACTGAAGCTTTCTTT	CAWSVPQGWDTEAFF
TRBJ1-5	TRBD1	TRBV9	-	TGTGCCAGCAGTTGGGGACAGAATAGCAATCAGCCCCAGCATTTT	CASSWGQNSNQPQHF